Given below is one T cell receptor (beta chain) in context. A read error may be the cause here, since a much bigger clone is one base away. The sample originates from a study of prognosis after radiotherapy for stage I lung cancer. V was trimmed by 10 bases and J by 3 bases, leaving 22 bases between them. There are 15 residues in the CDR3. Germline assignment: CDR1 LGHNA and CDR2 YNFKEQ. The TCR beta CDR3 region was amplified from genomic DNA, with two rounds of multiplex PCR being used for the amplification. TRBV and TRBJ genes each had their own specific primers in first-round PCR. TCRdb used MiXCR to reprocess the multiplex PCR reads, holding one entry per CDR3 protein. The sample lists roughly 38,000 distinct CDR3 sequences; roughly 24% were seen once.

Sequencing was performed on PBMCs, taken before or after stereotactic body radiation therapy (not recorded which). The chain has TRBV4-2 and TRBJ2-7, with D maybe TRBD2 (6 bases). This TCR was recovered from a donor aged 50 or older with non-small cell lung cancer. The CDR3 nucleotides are TGTGCCAACAGTCGAAACCCGGGACTTATCTACGAGCAGTACTTC. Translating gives CANSRNPGLIYEQYF.